This entry is about one T cell receptor beta chain. The antigen remains undetermined. Clones were sequenced by immunoSEQ multiplex PCR, and TCRdb holds only the in-frame ones, with some missing. Of some 50,000 clones listed, just under 95% are singletons. This specimen comes from a study of OX40 agonist ivuxolimab in advanced cancers. Across the whole study: While on treatment, patients had intravenous ivuxolimab at 0.01 to 10 mg/kg every 2 weeks. Partial responses were seen in three patients, one with hepatocellular carcinoma and two with cutaneous melanoma. The study, taken as a whole, reports: CD8+ T cells showed, on average, more clonal expansion than CD4+ cells.

Peripheral blood came from all dose cohorts at three timepoints. The sequencing used CD4+ or CD8+ T cells sorted from blood, collected in a trial of the OX40 agonist ivuxolimab. This sequence originates from an adult with an advanced solid tumor such as melanoma, head and neck, liver or kidney cancer.

CDR3 amino acids: CASSRTTSVSYNEQFF. As DNA, the CDR3 is TGTGCCAGCAGCCGCACTACTAGCGTCTCCTACAATGAGCAGTTCTTC. The chain is built from TRBV7-9 and TRBJ2-1, with 7 bases fitting TRBD2. The CDR3 has 16 amino acids. V lost 5 bases to trimming and J lost 0 bases; unmatched junction nucleotides: 7. Looked up from germline, CDR1 is SEHNR and CDR2 is FQNEAQ (reference sequence).